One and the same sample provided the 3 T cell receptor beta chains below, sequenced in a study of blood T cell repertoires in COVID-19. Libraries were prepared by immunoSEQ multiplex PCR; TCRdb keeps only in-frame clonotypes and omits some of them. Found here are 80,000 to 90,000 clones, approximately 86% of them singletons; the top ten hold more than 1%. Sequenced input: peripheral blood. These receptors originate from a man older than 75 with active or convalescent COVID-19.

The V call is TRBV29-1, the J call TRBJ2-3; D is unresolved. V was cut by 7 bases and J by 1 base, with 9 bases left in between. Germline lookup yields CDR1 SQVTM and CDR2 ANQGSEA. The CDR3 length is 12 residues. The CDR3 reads CSAASGTDTQYF. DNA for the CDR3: TGCAGCGCGGCGTCTGGCACAGATACGCAGTATTTT.

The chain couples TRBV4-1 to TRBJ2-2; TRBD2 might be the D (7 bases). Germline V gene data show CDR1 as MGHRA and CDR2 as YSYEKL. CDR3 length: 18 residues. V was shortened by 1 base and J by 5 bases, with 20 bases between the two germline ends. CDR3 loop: CASSQVGGRRKGTGELFF. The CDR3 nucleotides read TGCGCCAGCAGCCAAGTCGGGGGGCGCAGGAAAGGTACCGGGGAGCTGTTTTTT.

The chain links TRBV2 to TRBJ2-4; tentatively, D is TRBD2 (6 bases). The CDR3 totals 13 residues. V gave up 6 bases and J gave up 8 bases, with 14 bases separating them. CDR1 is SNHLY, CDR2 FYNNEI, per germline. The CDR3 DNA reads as TGTGCCAGCAGCGCGGGACCGTGGGACATTCAGTACTTC. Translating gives CASSAGPWDIQYF. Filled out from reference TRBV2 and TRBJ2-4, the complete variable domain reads EPEVTQTPSHQVTQMGQEVILRCVPISNHLYFYWYRQILGQKVEFLVSFYNNEISEKSEIFDDQFSVERPDGSNFTLKIRSTKLEDSAMYFCASSAGPWDIQYFGAGTRLSVL.